The text below deals with one T cell receptor beta chain. The antigen is unknown. This sample stems from a study of CD8 T cells in ankylosing spondylitis. Study-level findings and limits: What appeared characteristic of ankylosing spondylitis blood was a TCR beta motif of about eight highly homologous variants. Reportedly, disease-linked clones are significantly enriched in ankylosing spondylitis patients' matched synovial fluid.

In making TCR beta libraries, quantitative 5'-RACE with molecular barcodes was used. Using its own MiXCR run on the 5' RACE reads, TCRdb lists one record per CDR3 protein. This sample has 300,000 to 350,000 distinct CDR3 sequences, with 20% to 25% found just once. The ends were cut back, 7 bases at V and 5 bases at J, with 21 bases in the middle. Germline V gene sequence: CDR1 SGHTA, CDR2 FQGNSA. The CDR3 contains 15 residues. The sequencing input was blood, either unsorted or a sorted T cell fraction (not recorded which). The chain has TRBV7-2 and TRBJ2-7, with D maybe TRBD1 (5 bases). The receptor comes from a female donor with ankylosing spondylitis or in good health (not recorded which). The chain's CDR3 is CASTQMTAGPHEQYF. Here the CDR3 DNA reads TGTGCCAGCACCCAAATGACGGCAGGGCCACACGAGCAGTACTTC.